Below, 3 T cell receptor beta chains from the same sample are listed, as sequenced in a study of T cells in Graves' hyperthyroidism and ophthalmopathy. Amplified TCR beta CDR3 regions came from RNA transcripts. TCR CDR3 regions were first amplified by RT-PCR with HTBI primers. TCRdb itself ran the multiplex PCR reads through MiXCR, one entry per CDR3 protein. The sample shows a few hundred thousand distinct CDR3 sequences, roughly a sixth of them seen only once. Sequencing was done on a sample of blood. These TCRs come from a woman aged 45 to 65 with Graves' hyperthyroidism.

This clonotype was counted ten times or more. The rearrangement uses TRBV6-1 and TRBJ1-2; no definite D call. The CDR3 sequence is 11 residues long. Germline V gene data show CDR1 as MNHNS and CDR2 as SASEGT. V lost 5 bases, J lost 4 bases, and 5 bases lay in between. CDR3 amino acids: CASSWGYGYTF. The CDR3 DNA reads TGTGCCAGCAGTTGGGGCTATGGCTACACCTTC.

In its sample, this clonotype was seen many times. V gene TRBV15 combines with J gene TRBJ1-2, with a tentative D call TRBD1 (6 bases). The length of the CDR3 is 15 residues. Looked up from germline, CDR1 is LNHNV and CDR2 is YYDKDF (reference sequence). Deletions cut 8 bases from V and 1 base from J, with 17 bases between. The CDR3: CATELGRGGNYGYTF. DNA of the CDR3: TGTGCCACCGAACTGGGCAGGGGAGGTAACTATGGCTACACCTTC.

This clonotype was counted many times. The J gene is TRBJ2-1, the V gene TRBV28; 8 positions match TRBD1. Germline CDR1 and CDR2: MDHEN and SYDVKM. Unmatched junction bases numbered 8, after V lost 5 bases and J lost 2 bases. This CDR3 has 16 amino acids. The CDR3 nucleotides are TGTGCCAGCAGTGAAATGGACAGGGCCCCCTACAATGAGCAGTTCTTC. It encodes CASSEMDRAPYNEQFF.